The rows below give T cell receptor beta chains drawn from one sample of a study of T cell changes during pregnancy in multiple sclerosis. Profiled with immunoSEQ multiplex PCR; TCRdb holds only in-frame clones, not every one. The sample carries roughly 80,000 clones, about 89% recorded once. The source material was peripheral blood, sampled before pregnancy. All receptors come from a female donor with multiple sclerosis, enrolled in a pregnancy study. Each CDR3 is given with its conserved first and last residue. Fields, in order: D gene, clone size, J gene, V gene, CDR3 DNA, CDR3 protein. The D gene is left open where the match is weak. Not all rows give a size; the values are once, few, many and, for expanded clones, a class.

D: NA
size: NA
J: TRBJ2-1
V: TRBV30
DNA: TGTGCCTGGAGGGAGGGTTTGCGGGAGCAGTTCTTC
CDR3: CAWREGLREQFF

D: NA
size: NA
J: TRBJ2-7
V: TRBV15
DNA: TGTGCCACCAGCAGAGATTCAGGGTACGAGCAGTACTTC
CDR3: CATSRDSGYEQYF

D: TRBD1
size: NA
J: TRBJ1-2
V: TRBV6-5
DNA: TGTGCCAGCAGTCGTGGACAGGGGGCAGTACGCGGCTACACCTTC
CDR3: CASSRGQGAVRGYTF

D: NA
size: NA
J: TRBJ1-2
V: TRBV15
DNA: TGTGCCACCAGCCCAAGGACAGCAAACTATGGCTACACCTTC
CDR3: CATSPRTANYGYTF

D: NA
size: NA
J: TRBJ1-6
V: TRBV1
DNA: TGCACCAGCAGCCCCCCCGGGGTCACACCGAGTAATTCACCCCTCCACTTT
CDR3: CTSSPPGVTPSNSPLHF

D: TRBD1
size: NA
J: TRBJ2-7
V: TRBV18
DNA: TGTGCCAGCTCACTGGGACAGGGTTCCTACGAGCAGTACTTC
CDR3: CASSLGQGSYEQYF

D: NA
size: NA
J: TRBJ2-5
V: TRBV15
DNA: TGTGCCACCAGCCCGTATGGAGGGGGCTTGGAGACCCAGTACTTC
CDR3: CATSPYGGGLETQYF

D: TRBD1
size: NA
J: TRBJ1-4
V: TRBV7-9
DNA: TGTGCCAGCAGCTCCGATCCCCGGGACAGGGGTGAAAAACTGTTTTTT
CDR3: CASSSDPRDRGEKLFF

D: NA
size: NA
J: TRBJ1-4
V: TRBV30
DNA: TGTGCCTGGAATAGAGGAGTAACTAATGAAAAACTGTTTTTT
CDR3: CAWNRGVTNEKLFF

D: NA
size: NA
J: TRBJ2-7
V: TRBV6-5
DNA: TGTGCCAGCAGCCCTCGGACAGATGCCTACGAGCAGTACTTC
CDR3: CASSPRTDAYEQYF

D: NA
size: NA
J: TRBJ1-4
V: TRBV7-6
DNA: TGTGCCAGCAGCCCCCGGAATGAAAAACTGTTTTTT
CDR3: CASSPRNEKLFF

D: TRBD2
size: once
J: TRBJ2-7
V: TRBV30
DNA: TGTGCCTGGAGTAGAGGAGTCGGGGGGGTGAGCGAGCAGTACTTC
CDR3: CAWSRGVGGVSEQYF

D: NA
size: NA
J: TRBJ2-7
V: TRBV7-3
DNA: TGTGCCAGCAGCTGGAAGGGGTCTTCAGAGCAGTACTTC
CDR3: CASSWKGSSEQYF

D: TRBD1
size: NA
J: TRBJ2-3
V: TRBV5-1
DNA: TGCGCCAGCAGACAGGGGGATAGCACAGATACGCAGTATTTT
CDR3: CASRQGDSTDTQYF

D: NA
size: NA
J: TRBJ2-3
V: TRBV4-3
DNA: TGCGCCAGCAGCCATAGTGCGACAGATACGCAGTATTTT
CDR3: CASSHSATDTQYF

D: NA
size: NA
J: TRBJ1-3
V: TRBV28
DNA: TGTGCCAGCAGCCCTACCCATACAGGCCCCTCTGGAAACACCATATATTTT
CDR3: CASSPTHTGPSGNTIYF

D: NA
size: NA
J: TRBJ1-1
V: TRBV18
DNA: TGTGCCAGCTCCTTTCTCGCGCGGGGGGGAACTGAAGCTTTCTTT
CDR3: CASSFLARGGTEAFF

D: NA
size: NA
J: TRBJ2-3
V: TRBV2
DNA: TGTGCCAGCAGTGATCCCAGGTGGGCAGATACGCAGTATTTT
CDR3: CASSDPRWADTQYF

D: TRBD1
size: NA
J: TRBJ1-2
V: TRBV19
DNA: TGTGCCAGTAGTATAGATCTATCCGGACAGGGGAGTGGCTACACCTTC
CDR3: CASSIDLSGQGSGYTF

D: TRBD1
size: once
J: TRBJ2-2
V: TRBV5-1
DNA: TGCGCCAGCAGCCGAGGACAGGGGGCGACCGGGGAGCTGTTTTTT
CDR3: CASSRGQGATGELFF

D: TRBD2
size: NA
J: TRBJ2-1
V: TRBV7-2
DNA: TGTGCCAGCAGAGAAGCGGGGGCCTCCTACAATGAGCAGTTCTTC
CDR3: CASREAGASYNEQFF

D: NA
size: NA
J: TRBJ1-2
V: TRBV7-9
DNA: TGTGCCAGCATCCCGTGGCATGGCTACACCTTC
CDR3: CASIPWHGYTF

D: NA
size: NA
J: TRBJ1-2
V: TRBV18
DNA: TGTGCCAGCTCAGTTCGACAGGACTTGGCTGGCTACACCTTC
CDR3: CASSVRQDLAGYTF

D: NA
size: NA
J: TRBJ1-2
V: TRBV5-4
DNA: TGTGCCAGCAGCAGACAGATTAGTAGCTATGGCTACACCTTC
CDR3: CASSRQISSYGYTF

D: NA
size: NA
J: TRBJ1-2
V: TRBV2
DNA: TGTGCCAGTCGAAAGGGAGGTGACGGCTATGGCTACACCTTC
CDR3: CASRKGGDGYGYTF

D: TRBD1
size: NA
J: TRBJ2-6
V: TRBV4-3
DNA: TGCGCCAGCAGCCAAGAAACCAGGGGGAGCTCTGGGGCCAACGTCCTGACTTTC
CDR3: CASSQETRGSSGANVLTF

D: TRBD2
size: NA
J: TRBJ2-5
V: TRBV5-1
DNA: TGCGCCAGCAGCTTGTCCGCGGGGGGATATACGGAGACCCAGTACTTC
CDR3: CASSLSAGGYTETQYF

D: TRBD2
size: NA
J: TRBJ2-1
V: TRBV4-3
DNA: TGCGCCAGCAGCCAAGATCCCTACGGGGAGGGACTCTTC
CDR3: CASSQDPYGEGLF

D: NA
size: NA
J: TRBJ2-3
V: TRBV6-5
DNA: TGTGCCAGCAGTTATGCCACCAGGGGGGGCACAGATACGCAGTATTTT
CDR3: CASSYATRGGTDTQYF

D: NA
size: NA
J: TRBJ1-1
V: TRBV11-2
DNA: TGTGCCAGCAGCCTACTTAGTGGCACTGAAGCTTTCTTT
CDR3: CASSLLSGTEAFF

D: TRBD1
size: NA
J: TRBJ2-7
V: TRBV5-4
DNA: TGTGCCAGCAGCTTTACAGGGGACCCCTACGAGCAGTACTTC
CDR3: CASSFTGDPYEQYF

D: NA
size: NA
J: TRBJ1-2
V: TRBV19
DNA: TGTGCCAGTAGTGTGGACAGCGTTAACTATGGCTACACCTTC
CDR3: CASSVDSVNYGYTF

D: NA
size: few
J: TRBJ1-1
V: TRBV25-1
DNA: TGTGCCAGCAGTGTGAGCACTGAAGCTTTCTTT
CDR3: CASSVSTEAFF

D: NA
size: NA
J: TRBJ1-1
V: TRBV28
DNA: TGTGCCAGCGAACAGGGAAGGGACACTGAAGCTTTCTTT
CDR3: CASEQGRDTEAFF

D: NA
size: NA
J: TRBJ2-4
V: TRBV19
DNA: TGTGCCAGTAGTATCAGGGGTGGCAAAAACATTCAGTACTTC
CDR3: CASSIRGGKNIQYF

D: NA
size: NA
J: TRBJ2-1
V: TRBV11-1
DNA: TGTGCCGTAACAAGGGGAAATGAGCAGTTCTTC
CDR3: CAVTRGNEQFF

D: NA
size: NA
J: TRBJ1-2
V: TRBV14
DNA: TGTGCCAGCAGCCAAGATCCGGGGTTTGGCTACACCTTC
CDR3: CASSQDPGFGYTF

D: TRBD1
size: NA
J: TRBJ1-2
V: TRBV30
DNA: TGTGCCTGGAGTACAGGGGCAGACTACACCTTC
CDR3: CAWSTGADYTF

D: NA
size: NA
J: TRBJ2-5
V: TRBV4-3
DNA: TGCGCCAGCAGCCAAGAGGGGACGGGGGACCAGTACTTC
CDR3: CASSQEGTGDQYF

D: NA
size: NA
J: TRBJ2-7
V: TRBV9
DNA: TGTGCCAGCAGCCCGACACCGGAGGGGCAGGTGACCTACGAGCAGTACTTC
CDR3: CASSPTPEGQVTYEQYF

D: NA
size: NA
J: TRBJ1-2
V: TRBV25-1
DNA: TGTGCCAGCAGTGACCTCTGGACAGACTATGGCTACACCTTC
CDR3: CASSDLWTDYGYTF